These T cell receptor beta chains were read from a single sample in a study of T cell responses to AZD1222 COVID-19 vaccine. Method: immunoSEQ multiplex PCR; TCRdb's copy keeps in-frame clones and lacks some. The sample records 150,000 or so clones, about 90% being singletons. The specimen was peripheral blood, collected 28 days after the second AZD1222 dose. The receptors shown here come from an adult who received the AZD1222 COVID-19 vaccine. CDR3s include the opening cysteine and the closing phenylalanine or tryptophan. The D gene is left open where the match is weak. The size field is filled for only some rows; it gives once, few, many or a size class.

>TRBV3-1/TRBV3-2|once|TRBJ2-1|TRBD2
TGTGCCAGCAGCCAGGGGACTAGCGGTGAGCAGTTCTTC
CASSQGTSGEQFF
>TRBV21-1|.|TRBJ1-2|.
TGTGCCAGCAACGAGGATAACTATGGCTACACCTTC
CASNEDNYGYTF
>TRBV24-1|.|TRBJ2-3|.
TGTGCCACCAGGGGAATGAGAGGGAATACGCAGTATTTT
CATRGMRGNTQYF
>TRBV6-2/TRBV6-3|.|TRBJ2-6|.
TGTGCCAGCAGTTACTCGGGACACTCTGGGGTCAACGTCCTGACTTTC
CASSYSGHSGVNVLTF
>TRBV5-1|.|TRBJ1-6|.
TGCGCCAGCAGCGTCACAGGGAGTAATTCACCCCTCCACTTT
CASSVTGSNSPLHF
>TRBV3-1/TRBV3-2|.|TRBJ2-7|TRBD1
TGTGCCAGCAGCCAAGAAAGGGGACAGGGGGCTGGCGAGCAGTACTTC
CASSQERGQGAGEQYF
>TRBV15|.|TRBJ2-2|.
TGTGCCACCAGCAGAGATAGAGTCCCCACCGGGGAGCTGTTTTTT
CATSRDRVPTGELFF
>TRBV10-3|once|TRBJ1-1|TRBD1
TGTGCCATCAGTGGGGGACAGTCTTCTGAACACACTGAAGCTTTCTTT
CAISGGQSSEHTEAFF
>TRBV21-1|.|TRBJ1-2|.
TGTGCCAGCAGCAAAAGGGGGGCGGCTAACTATGGCTACACCTTC
CASSKRGAANYGYTF
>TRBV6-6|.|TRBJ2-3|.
TGTGCCAGCAGGTTATATGATACGCAGTATTTT
CASRLYDTQYF
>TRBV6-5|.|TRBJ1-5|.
TGTGCCAGCAGTATGGGCAATCAGCCCCAGCATTTT
CASSMGNQPQHF
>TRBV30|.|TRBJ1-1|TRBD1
TGTGCCTCACCCGGTGGACAGGACCCGAACACTGAAGCTTTCTTT
CASPGGQDPNTEAFF
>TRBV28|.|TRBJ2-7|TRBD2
TGTGCCAGCAGCCGGATAGCGGGAATAAGGGCCTCCGAGCAGTACTTC
CASSRIAGIRASEQYF
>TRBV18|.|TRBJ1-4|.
TGTGCCAGCTCACCAGGGCAGACTAATGAAAAACTGTTTTTT
CASSPGQTNEKLFF
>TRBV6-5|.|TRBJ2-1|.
TGTGCCAGCAGTCCGGGCGTGGGGGCACACAATGAGCAGTTCTTC
CASSPGVGAHNEQFF
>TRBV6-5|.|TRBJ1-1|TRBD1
TGTGCCAGCACTTCGGGGACAGTAATTGAAGCTTTCTTT
CASTSGTVIEAFF
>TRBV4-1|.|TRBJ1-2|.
TGCGCCAGCAGCACCTCGGGGGCTAGATATGGCTACACCTTC
CASSTSGARYGYTF
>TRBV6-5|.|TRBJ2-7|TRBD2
TGTGCCAGCAGTTCAGGACTAGCGGGAGTATACGAGCAGTACTTC
CASSSGLAGVYEQYF
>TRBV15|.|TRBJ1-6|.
TGTGCCACCAGCAGAGATACAGCTAATTCACCCCTCCACTTT
CATSRDTANSPLHF
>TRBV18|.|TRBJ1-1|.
TGTGCCAGCTCACCACCCGGCAGTAGGCAAGGGCGGACTGAAGCTTTCTTT
CASSPPGSRQGRTEAFF
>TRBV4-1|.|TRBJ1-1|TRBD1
TGCGCCAGCAGCCAACCGACGACAGGGGATAGGACTGAAGCTTTCTTT
CASSQPTTGDRTEAFF
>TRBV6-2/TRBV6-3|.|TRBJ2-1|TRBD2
TGTGCCAGCAGTTACTCGATAGGCACTAGCGGGAGTTCCTACAATGAGCAGTTCTTC
CASSYSIGTSGSSYNEQFF
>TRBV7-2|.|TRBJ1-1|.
TGTGCCAGCAGCTGGTCGACGGTGAACACTGAAGCTTTCTTT
CASSWSTVNTEAFF
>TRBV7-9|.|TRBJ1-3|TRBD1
TGTGCCAGCAGCTTCGCCGGGACAGGGGGCCTCCCCTCTGGAAACACCATATATTTT
CASSFAGTGGLPSGNTIYF
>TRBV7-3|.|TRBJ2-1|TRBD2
TGTGCCAGCAGCTTAGTCGGGACTAGCGGGATCAGTGAGCAGTTCTTC
CASSLVGTSGISEQFF
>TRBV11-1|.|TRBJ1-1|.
TGTGCCAGCAGCTTCGACGGGTACACTGAAGCTTTCTTT
CASSFDGYTEAFF
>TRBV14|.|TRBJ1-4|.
TGTGCCAGCAGCCAAGAGGCCGGCGCAACTAATGAAAAACTGTTTTTT
CASSQEAGATNEKLFF
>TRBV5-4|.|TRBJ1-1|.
TGTGCCAGCAGCTCATCCCCAGGTAGGGTGGACACTGAAGCTTTCTTT
CASSSSPGRVDTEAFF
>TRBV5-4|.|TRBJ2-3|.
TGTGCCAGCAGCTTGGTCCCGTCGGTTGCAGATACGCAGTATTTT
CASSLVPSVADTQYF
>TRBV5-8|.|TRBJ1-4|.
TGTGCCAGCAGTCCCGGGTGGCGGGGCCCGAGGAATGAAAAACTGTTTTTT
CASSPGWRGPRNEKLFF
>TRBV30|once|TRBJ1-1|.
TGTGCCTGTCCCTCGAAGGGGGGGGACACTGAAGCTTTCTTT
CACPSKGGDTEAFF
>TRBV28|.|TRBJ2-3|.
TGTGCCAGCACCCCCTCCGCGTGGATCCATGGCACAGATACGCAGTATTTT
CASTPSAWIHGTDTQYF
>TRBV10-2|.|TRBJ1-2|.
TGCGCCACCCTGGACCATGGCTACACCTTC
CATLDHGYTF
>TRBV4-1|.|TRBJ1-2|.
TGCGCCAGCAGCTTGGACGGCTATGGCTACACCTTC
CASSLDGYGYTF
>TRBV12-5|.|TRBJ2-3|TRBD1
TGTGCTAGTGGTTTGGTACTGGCAGGGGGTCCAGATACGCAGTATTTT
CASGLVLAGGPDTQYF
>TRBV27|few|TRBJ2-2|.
TGTGCCAGCAGCTTTCGACCCCCCTGGACGGGTTACACCGGGGAGCTGTTTTTT
CASSFRPPWTGYTGELFF
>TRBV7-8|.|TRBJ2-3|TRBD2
TGTGCCAGCAGCTCCCTTAGCGGGAGCACAGATACGCAGTATTTT
CASSSLSGSTDTQYF
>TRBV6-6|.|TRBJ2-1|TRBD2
TGTGCCAGCAGTCCACCGAGCGGGGCTGGGGATGAGCAGTTCTTC
CASSPPSGAGDEQFF
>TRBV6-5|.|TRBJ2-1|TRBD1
TGTGCCAGCAGTTACTCAGCGCACAGGGGGAGAAATGAGCAGTTCTTC
CASSYSAHRGRNEQFF
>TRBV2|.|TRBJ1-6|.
TGTGCCAGCAGTGAGAGTGGAGGGCGACCCCTCCACTTT
CASSESGGRPLHF
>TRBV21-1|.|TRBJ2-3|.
TGTGCCAGCAGCAACCGGAAAAGACAGCCTGCGTATCATAGCCCCCCCTATTCCTCAGATACGCAGTATTTT
CASSNRKRQPAYHSPPYSSDTQYF
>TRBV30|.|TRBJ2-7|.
TGTGCCTGGGAAGGGGGTAGGAGGGACCAGTACTTC
CAWEGGRRDQYF